This entry features one T cell receptor beta chain sequence. Its specificity is unknown. This CDR3 spans 15 amino acids. The junction had 3 bases not matched to a gene; V was cut back by 1 base and J by 4 bases. Germline V lookup: CDR1 SGHNT, CDR2 YENEEA. Measured with immunoSEQ multiplex PCR; TCRdb has only the in-frame clones, and not every one. The sample lists roughly 130,000 clones; approximately 85% were seen once. The source of the sample is a study of T cell responses to AZD1222 COVID-19 vaccine. Whole-study findings and limits: Only a handful of AZD1222 recipients, roughly 6 in all, had baseline seropositivity.

This chain links TRBV11-3 with TRBJ2-3; 9 nucleotides match TRBD2. This sequence originates from an adult in good health. The sample consisted of peripheral blood, taken on day 0 of AZD1222 vaccination. DNA of the CDR3: TGTGCCAGCAGCTTAGGCGTAGCGGGGGCAGATACGCAGTATTTT. Translating gives CASSLGVAGADTQYF.